This T cell receptor beta chain was obtained from a study of T cells in Graves' hyperthyroidism and ophthalmopathy (dated by TCRdb to between 2018 and 2021). Looking at the study overall: Peripheral blood was collected at initial diagnosis, before any treatment. A discovery cohort of approximately 97 patients, roughly 45 with Graves' ophthalmopathy and 57 with stable Graves' hyperthyroidism, was used to find distinguishing TCR V-J signatures. Prospective prediction of ophthalmopathy was tested in an independent validation cohort of some 20 hyperthyroidism patients and some 17 patients who later progressed to ophthalmopathy. The 75 to 100 discovery patients were divided at random into training and test sets in a 7:3 ratio. In addition, the study compared T-cell repertoires in thyroid tissue and in blood from roughly 6 Graves' hyperthyroidism patients. Once sampling was done, hyperthyroidism patients were given methimazole at a starting dose of 30 mg daily, whereas ophthalmopathy patients were given high-dose intravenous methylprednisolone. The paper reports TCR Vbeta CDR3 sequencing of roughly 140 peripheral blood samples: approximately 41 ophthalmopathy, roughly 74 hyperthyroidism and roughly 17 progressor patients.

Points the paper makes about the study in general: Most expanded thyroid clonotypes (frequency above 0.001) were also found in blood, which suggests that blood repertoires may mirror thyroid immune responses. Sample size was not statistically predetermined, and investigators were not blinded to group allocation. A 13 V-J signature model separated ophthalmopathy from stable hyperthyroidism, with approximately 87% sensitivity and roughly 82% specificity in cross-validation and 80%/75% in testing. In validation, the model predicted progression to ophthalmopathy a median of about 5.9 months before onset, with about 70% sensitivity and around 76% specificity.

Stable Graves' hyperthyroidism was defined as the absence of progression to ophthalmopathy over 18 months of follow-up. Hyperthyroidism patients were newly diagnosed, with disease duration under 2 months, and aged 18 to 65 years. Any patient with an uncontrolled infection, another autoimmune disease, pregnancy or lactation was excluded. Diagnoses were established on the basis of clinical symptoms, serum thyroxine and TRAb, thyroid ultrasound, and orbital computed tomography. PBMCs were separated from 8 to 10 ml of fresh peripheral blood using Ficoll-Paque density gradient centrifugation. Trizol reagent was used to extract total RNA, and RNA quality was then checked on an Agilent 2100 Bioanalyzer. TCR beta CDR3 regions were amplified from RNA transcripts. A first-round RT-PCR of the TCR CDR3 used the HTBI primer set with the Qiagen OneStep RT-PCR kit. The libraries were constructed in a second round of multiplex PCR and then size-selected and purified. Sequencing of the libraries was done on an Illumina HiSeq2000 using paired-end 100 bp reads. Processing in the source paper ran as follows. SOAPnuke was used to process the raw data, with reads discarded if the reads contained adapters or uncalled bases, had a mean Phred below 15, or lacked an exact constant-primer or identifier match. COPE v1.2.5 was used to merge high-quality paired reads, and clonotypes were defined as unique nucleotide sequences. MiTCR v1.1 was used to align the clonotypes against IMGT TRBV, TRBD and TRBJ reference segments. The analysis was restricted to V-J combinations with a frequency above 0.0001, which together covered about 99% of the repertoires. A TCS score was defined as the ratio of F50 (clonal expansion) to E x V (chaos), with BLOSUM62-based TCRdist applied between CDR3 peptides within each V-J. Welch's t-statistics and random forest reduced just over 500 V-J features to about 12, which were used in a naive Bayes classifier (R e1071). TCRdb itself trimmed the public reads at Q25 with fastp, ran MiXCR and retained productive beta chains. Rows with one shared CDR3 protein collapse into an entry with the most common genes and DNA. The authors' filters were not applied to this entry. Recorded for this sample are around 350,000 distinct CDR3 sequences; less than 15% of them occurred a single time. The ten largest clonotypes hold around 9.2% of the sample.

In regard to this clonotype: Its antigen is currently not known. No quality values exist for individual bases; no much larger clone is one base distant.

V lost 3 bases and J lost 2 bases, and the count of bases not matched to a germline gene is 2. CDR1 and CDR2 were assigned from the germline V gene (reference sequence) as LNHDA and SQIVND. Reading from cysteine to phenylalanine, the CDR3 counts 15 amino acids. Of the read, only the CDR3 DNA is kept; its 45 bases are in frame from base 1. The sequence came from a woman aged 18-29 years with Graves' hyperthyroidism. Sequencing was done on a sample of blood. In this chain, TRBV19 is recombined with TRBJ2-1, with 9 junctional bases fitting TRBD1. The DNA is as follows: TGTGCCAGTAGTATTTGGACAGGGGCCTACAATGAGCAGTTCTTC. Its amino acids are CASSIWTGAYNEQFF.